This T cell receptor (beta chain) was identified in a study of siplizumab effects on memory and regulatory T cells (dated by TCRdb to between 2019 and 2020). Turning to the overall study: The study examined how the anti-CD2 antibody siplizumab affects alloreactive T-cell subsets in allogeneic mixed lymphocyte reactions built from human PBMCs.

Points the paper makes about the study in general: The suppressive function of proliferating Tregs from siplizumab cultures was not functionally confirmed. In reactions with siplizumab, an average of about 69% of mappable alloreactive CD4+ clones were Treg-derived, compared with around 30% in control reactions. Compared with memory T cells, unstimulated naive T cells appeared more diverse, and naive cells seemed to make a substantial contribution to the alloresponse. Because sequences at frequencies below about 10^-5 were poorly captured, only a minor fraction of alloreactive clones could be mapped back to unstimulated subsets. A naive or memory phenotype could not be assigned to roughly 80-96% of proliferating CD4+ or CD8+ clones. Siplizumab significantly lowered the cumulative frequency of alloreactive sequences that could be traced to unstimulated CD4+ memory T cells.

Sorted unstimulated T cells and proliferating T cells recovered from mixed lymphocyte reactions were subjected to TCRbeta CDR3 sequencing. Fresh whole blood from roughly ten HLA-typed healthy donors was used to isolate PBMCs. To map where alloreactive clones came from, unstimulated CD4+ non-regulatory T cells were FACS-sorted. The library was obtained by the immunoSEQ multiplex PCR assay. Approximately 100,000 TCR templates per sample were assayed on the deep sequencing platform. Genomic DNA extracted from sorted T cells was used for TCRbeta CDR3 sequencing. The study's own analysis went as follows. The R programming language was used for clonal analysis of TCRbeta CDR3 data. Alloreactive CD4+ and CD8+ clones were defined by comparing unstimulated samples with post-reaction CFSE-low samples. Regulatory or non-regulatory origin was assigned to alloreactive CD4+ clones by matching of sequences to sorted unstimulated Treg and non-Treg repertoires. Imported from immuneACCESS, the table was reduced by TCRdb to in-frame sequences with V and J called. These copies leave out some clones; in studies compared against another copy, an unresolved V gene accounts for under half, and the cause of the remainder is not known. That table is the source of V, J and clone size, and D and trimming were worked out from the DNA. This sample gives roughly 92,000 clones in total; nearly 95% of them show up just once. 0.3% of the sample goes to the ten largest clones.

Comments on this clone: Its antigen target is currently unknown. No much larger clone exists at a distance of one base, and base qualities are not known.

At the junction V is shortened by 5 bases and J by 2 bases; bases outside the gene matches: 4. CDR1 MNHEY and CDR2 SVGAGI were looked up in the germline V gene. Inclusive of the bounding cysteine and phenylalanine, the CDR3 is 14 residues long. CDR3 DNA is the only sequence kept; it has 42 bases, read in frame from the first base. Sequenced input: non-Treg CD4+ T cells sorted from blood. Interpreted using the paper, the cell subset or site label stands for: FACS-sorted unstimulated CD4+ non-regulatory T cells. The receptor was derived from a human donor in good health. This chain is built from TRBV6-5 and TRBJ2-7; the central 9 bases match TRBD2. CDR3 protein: CASSLSGGPYEQYF. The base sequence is TGTGCCAGCAGTCTTAGCGGGGGACCCTACGAGCAGTACTTC.